The 28 T cell receptor beta chains below all came from one sample that was sequenced in a study of cytomegalovirus exposure and HLA in healthy donors. The PCR used 60 Vbeta and 13 Jbeta primers. Only in-frame clones appear in the TCRdb table, and some are missing; sequencing was by immunoSEQ multiplex PCR. The sample lists 100,000 or so clones; 65% to 80% were seen once. Sequenced input: PBMCs. Every receptor here comes from a woman between 35 and 50 years old in good health and CMV-seronegative.

In its sample, this clone was seen a few times. J is TRBJ2-7 and V is TRBV19, with a weak D call TRBD2 (6 bases). The germline gives CDR1 LNHDA, CDR2 SQIVND (reference sequence). There are 16 residues in the CDR3. V was shortened by 5 bases and J by 2 bases, with 19 bases between the two germline ends. CDR3 in amino acids: CASSGGFRDSPYEQYF. The CDR3 region has the DNA TGTGCCAGTAGTGGGGGGTTCCGGGACTCCCCCTACGAGCAGTACTTC.

There are a few counts of this clone. This chain's CDR3 is CASSNSGVSYNEQFF. CDR3 DNA: TGTGCCAGCAGTAATAGCGGGGTCTCCTACAATGAGCAGTTCTTC. This chain connects TRBV6-6 to TRBJ2-1; 8 bases match TRBD2. With 5 bases clipped from V and 0 bases from J, the junction kept 3 bases outside the gene matches. Germline CDR1 is MNHNY and CDR2 is SVGAGI (reference sequence). The CDR3 extends over 15 amino acids.

V and J are TRBV4-1 and TRBJ1-5; D is unresolved. From germline, CDR1 is MGHRA and CDR2 YSYEKL. V lost 0 bases and J lost 3, with 12 bases in between. The length of the CDR3 is 16 residues. The CDR3 DNA sequence: TGCGCCAGCAGCCAAGATCCGGGAAACGTCAATCAGCCCCAGCATTTT. It translates to CASSQDPGNVNQPQHF.

This clone was counted between two and nine times. The chain joins TRBV19 to TRBJ1-5, with TRBD1 matching 8 bases. CDR3 size: 15 residues. Looked up from germline, CDR1 is LNHDA and CDR2 is SQIVND (reference sequence). With V trimmed by 4 bases and J by 3 bases, 5 bases remained unmatched. The DNA for the CDR3 is TGTGCCAGTAGTACGACAGGGGCCTTCAATCAGCCCCAGCATTTT. Translation gives CASSTTGAFNQPQHF.

V is TRBV2 and J is TRBJ2-1; the D gene is possibly TRBD1 (7 bases). The length of the CDR3 is 14 residues. Between the trimmed V and J ends, which lost 8 bases and 9 bases, there was a span of 20 bases. Germline CDR1 is SNHLY and CDR2 is FYNNEI. CDR3 in amino acids: CASATGWVSGEQFF. For the CDR3, the DNA is TGTGCCAGCGCGACAGGGTGGGTTAGCGGTGAGCAGTTCTTC.

V and J are TRBV30 and TRBJ1-1; 7 bases are shared with TRBD1. V dropped 1 base and J dropped 0; count of bases not matched to a gene: 14. This CDR3 comprises 18 residues. In germline, CDR1 is GTSNPN, CDR2 SVGIG (reference sequence). In DNA, the CDR3 is TGTGCCTGGAGTGCGGGGGGGGGCCGGACAGGACTGAACACTGAAGCTTTCTTT. It translates to CAWSAGGGRTGLNTEAFF.

The genes are TRBV28 and TRBJ1-1, with TRBD1 identical over 7 bases. CDR3 length: 15 residues. CDR1 MDHEN and CDR2 SYDVKM come from the germline V gene. Germline trimming cut 3 bases from V and 4 bases from J; bases unmatched to any gene: 8. In DNA, the CDR3 is TGTGCCAGCAGTTTCCTACAGGGGTCGGGCACTGAAGCTTTCTTT. As protein: CASSFLQGSGTEAFF. Together with reference TRBV28 and TRBJ1-1, the CDR3 gives the full variable domain: DVKVTQSSRYLVKRTGEKVFLECVQDMDHENMFWYRQDPGLGLRLIYFSYDVKMKEKGDIPEGYSVSREKKERFSLILESASTNQTSMYLCASSFLQGSGTEAFFGQGTRLTVV.

The genes are TRBV5-1 and TRBJ2-1, with 8 bases fitting TRBD2. Germline V gene data show CDR1 as SGHRS and CDR2 as YFSETQ. V gave up 4 bases and J gave up 0 bases; unmatched junction bases: 6. This CDR3 region has 16 residues. CDR3 DNA sequence: TGCGCCAGCAGCGAAAGCGGGGGCAGCTCCTACAATGAGCAGTTCTTC. Translating gives CASSESGGSSYNEQFF.

The chain combines TRBV5-1 with TRBJ2-7; D unresolved. Trimming pared 0 bases from V and 7 bases from J, leaving 11 bases between. The CDR3 totals 13 residues. Germline CDR1 and CDR2: SGHRS and YFSETQ. CDR3 residues: CASSLVLSQEQYF. DNA for the CDR3: TGCGCCAGCAGCTTGGTTCTGTCTCAGGAGCAGTACTTC.

This rearrangement joins TRBV25-1 to TRBJ1-4; the match to TRBD1 covers 7 bases. CDR3 size: 15 residues. From germline, CDR1 is MGHDK and CDR2 SYGVNS. V shed 3 bases, J shed 4 bases, and the junction held 5 bases outside the gene matches. CDR3 residues: CASSDPGQYNEKLFF. The DNA of the CDR3 is TGTGCCAGCAGTGACCCGGGACAGTATAATGAAAAACTGTTTTTT.

Written as DNA, the CDR3 is TGTGCCAGCAGCGTCAGGCGCTCCTACGAGCAGTACTTC. Protein: CASSVRRSYEQYF. The gene calls are TRBV5-6 and TRBJ2-7; D unresolved. The V gene lost 4 bases and the J gene lost 0 bases, with 8 bases spanning the gap. Looked up from germline, CDR1 is SGHDT and CDR2 is YYEEEE. The CDR3 is made up of 13 amino acids.

The J gene is TRBJ2-1, the V gene TRBV10-3; TRBD2 agrees at 7 bases. This CDR3 region has 16 residues. Germline-derived CDR1 and CDR2 are ENHRY and SYGVKD. The V segment lost 2 bases and the J segment 0 bases; nucleotides outside the gene matches: 4. CDR3 bases: TGTGCCATCAGTGAGGGGAGGGAAGGCTCCTACAATGAGCAGTTCTTC. Translated, it gives CAISEGREGSYNEQFF.

The sample holds a few counts of this clone. V gene TRBV5-5 combines with J gene TRBJ1-1; no reliable D call. CDR1 is SGHKS, CDR2 YYEKEE, per germline (reference sequence). The CDR3 sequence is 14 residues long. V was clipped by 3 bases and J by 0 bases, with 9 bases between them. This CDR3 reads CASSSDSVNTEAFF. The CDR3 DNA is TGTGCCAGCAGCTCCGATTCGGTGAACACTGAAGCTTTCTTT.

The chain joins TRBV18 to TRBJ1-3, with D hard to call. V gave up 3 bases and J gave up 4 bases, with 7 bases separating them. The CDR3 covers 13 residues. Germline CDR1 and CDR2: KGHSH and LQKENI. The CDR3 DNA reads as TGTGCCAGCTCACCGCTCGAGGGAAACACCATATATTTT. It is translated as CASSPLEGNTIYF. The complete variable domain, with remaining parts taken from reference TRBV18 and TRBJ1-3, reads NAGVMQNPRHLVRRRGQEARLRCSPMKGHSHVYWYRQLPEEGLKFMVYLQKENIIDESGMPKERFSAEFPKEGPSILRIQQVVRGDSAAYFCASSPLEGNTIYFGEGSWLTVV.

The rearrangement uses TRBV5-1 and TRBJ2-4; D possibly corresponds to TRBD1 (5 bases). Trimming left V 4 bases short and J 0 bases short, with 8 bases between. Per the germline V gene, CDR1 is SGHRS and CDR2 is YFSETQ. The CDR3 covers 14 residues. This CDR3 is CASSMTVAKNIQYF. The CDR3 nucleotides are TGCGCCAGCAGCATGACAGTAGCCAAAAACATTCAGTACTTC.

The chain carries TRBV18 and TRBJ2-7; 8 nucleotides align to TRBD1. V lost 3 bases, J lost 2 bases, and 6 bases stayed unmatched. Looked up from germline, CDR1 is KGHSH and CDR2 is LQKENI. CDR3 length: 15 residues. The CDR3 is CASSPGDRGTYEQYF. CDR3 DNA: TGTGCCAGCTCACCGGGAGACAGGGGAACCTACGAGCAGTACTTC.

This CDR3 is CASSLTSGTGELFF. The CDR3 bases are TGTGCCAGCAGTTTAACTAGCGGAACCGGGGAGCTGTTTTTT. This chain connects TRBV28 to TRBJ2-2, with TRBD2 identical over 8 bases. CDR3 length: 14 residues. V lost 2 bases to trimming and J lost 5 bases; unmatched junction nucleotides: 1. Germline CDR1 MDHEN, CDR2 SYDVKM.

Note on this clone: Mismatch with germline at one junction end may stem from a read error. V usage is TRBV7-9 and J usage is TRBJ1-2; 9 bases agree with TRBD1. Germline lookup yields CDR1 SEHNR and CDR2 FQNEAQ (reference sequence). CDR3 length equals 16 residues. The CDR3 DNA reads TGTTCCAGCAGCCCCGGACAGGGGCCAGCTAACTATGGCTACACCTTC. Amino acids: CSSSPGQGPANYGYTF.

The genes are TRBV6-5 and TRBJ1-1; the D gene is possibly TRBD1 (6 bases). CDR1 and CDR2 (germline): MNHEY, SVGAGI. The CDR3 is 16 amino acids. Trimming left V 0 bases short and J 2 bases short, with 13 bases between. The CDR3 loop reads CASSYSPTGSNTEAFF. Here the CDR3 DNA reads TGTGCCAGCAGTTACTCCCCGACAGGTTCCAACACTGAAGCTTTCTTT.

J is TRBJ1-1 and V is TRBV7-2; 10 bases agree with TRBD1. V dropped 1 base and J dropped 4; count of bases not matched to a gene: 3. The germline V gene encodes CDR1 SGHTA and CDR2 FQGNSA. CDR3 size: 15 residues. CDR3 protein: CASSLGQGALTEAFF. The CDR3, as DNA: TGTGCCAGCAGCTTAGGACAGGGGGCGCTCACTGAAGCTTTCTTT.

The rearrangement links TRBV19 to TRBJ1-1; D is unclear. CDR3 size: 18 residues. The V gene lost 3 bases and the J gene lost 0 bases, with 20 bases spanning the gap. Germline lookup yields CDR1 LNHDA and CDR2 SQIVND (reference sequence). The CDR3 region has the DNA TGTGCCAGTAGTATCGATTCGGGAACAGCGAACATGAACACTGAAGCTTTCTTT. Protein sequence: CASSIDSGTANMNTEAFF.

The chain is built from TRBV4-1 and TRBJ2-7; maybe TRBD2 (5 bases). The CDR3 runs 15 residues. Per germline, CDR1 MGHRA and CDR2 YSYEKL. Between the trimmed V and J ends, which lost 1 base and 2 bases, there was a span of 12 bases. In DNA, the CDR3 is TGCGCCAGCAGCCAAGCACCCGGGGAAGCCTACGAGCAGTACTTC. Translated, it gives CASSQAPGEAYEQYF.

In DNA, the CDR3 is TGCAGCGTTGCCCCGGGGGAGAGGACAGATACGCAGTATTTT. Protein sequence: CSVAPGERTDTQYF. The rearrangement links TRBV29-1 to TRBJ2-3; tentative D call: TRBD2 (6 bases). The CDR3 runs 14 residues. V gave up 4 bases and J gave up 3 bases, with 14 bases separating them. Germline CDR1 and CDR2: SQVTM and ANQGSEA.

The rearrangement uses TRBV18 and TRBJ2-7; unclear D gene. Germline values: CDR1 KGHSH, CDR2 LQKENI. Trimming stripped 3 bases from V and 4 bases from J, with 10 bases between. This CDR3 contains 13 residues. In DNA form, the CDR3 reads TGTGCCAGCTCACCCGGCAGGCGTTACGAGCAGTACTTC. This translates into CASSPGRRYEQYF.

This chain links TRBV28 with TRBJ1-1; D may be TRBD1 (5 bases). Germline-derived CDR1 and CDR2 are MDHEN and SYDVKM. Trimming stripped 7 bases from V and 5 bases from J, with 11 bases between. This CDR3 has 12 amino acids. CDR3 sequence: CASIQGATEAFF. The CDR3, as DNA: TGTGCCAGCATCCAAGGGGCGACTGAAGCTTTCTTT.

With respect to this clone: Other DNA sequences in this sample translate to the same CDR3. This sequence joins TRBV7-9 and TRBJ1-2, with a weak D call TRBD1 (5 bases). Trimming stripped 7 bases from V and 6 bases from J, with 18 bases between. The germline V gene has CDR1 SEHNR and CDR2 FQNEAQ (reference sequence). The CDR3 sequence is 14 residues long. This CDR3 is CASTQRTQGNGYTF. Here the CDR3 DNA reads TGTGCCAGCACCCAGAGGACCCAGGGCAATGGCTACACCTTC.

This chain links TRBV10-3 with TRBJ2-2; 8 bases line up with TRBD2. The CDR3 extends over 16 amino acids. CDR1 is ENHRY, CDR2 SYGVKD, per germline. V gave up 0 bases and J gave up 6 bases; unmatched junction bases: 6. The CDR3 reads CAISESIGAGAGELFF. CDR3 coding DNA: TGTGCCATCAGTGAGTCGATAGGAGCGGGAGCCGGGGAGCTGTTTTTT.

V and J are TRBV5-1 and TRBJ2-7, with TRBD2 matching over 10 bases. CDR1 is SGHRS and CDR2 is YFSETQ in the germline V gene. With V trimmed by 4 bases and J by 7 bases, 11 bases remained unmatched. The CDR3 covers 15 residues. The CDR3 DNA follows: TGCGCCAGCAGCCCCATCCTAGCGGGAGAGGAAGAGCAGTACTTC. It translates to CASSPILAGEEEQYF.